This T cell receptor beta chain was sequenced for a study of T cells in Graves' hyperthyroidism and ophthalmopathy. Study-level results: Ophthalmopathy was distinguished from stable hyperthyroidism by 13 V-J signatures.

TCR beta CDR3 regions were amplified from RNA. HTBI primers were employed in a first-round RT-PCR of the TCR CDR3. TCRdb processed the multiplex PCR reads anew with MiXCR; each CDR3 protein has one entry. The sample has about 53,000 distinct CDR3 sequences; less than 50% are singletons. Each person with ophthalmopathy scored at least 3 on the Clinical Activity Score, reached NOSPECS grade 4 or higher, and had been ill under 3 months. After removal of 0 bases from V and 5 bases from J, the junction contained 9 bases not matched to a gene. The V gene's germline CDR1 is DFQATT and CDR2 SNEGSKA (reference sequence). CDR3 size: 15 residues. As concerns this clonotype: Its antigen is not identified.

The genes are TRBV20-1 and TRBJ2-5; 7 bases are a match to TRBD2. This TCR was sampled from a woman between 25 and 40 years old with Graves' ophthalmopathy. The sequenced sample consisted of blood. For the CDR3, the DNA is TGCAGTGCTAGAGATCTAGGCGGGAGAGTGGAGACCCAGTACTTC. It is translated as CSARDLGGRVETQYF.